These 2 T cell receptor beta chains originate from one sample sequenced in a study of blood T cells in healthy people across ages. A sample-barcoded 5' primer and a J-beta primer mix were used in a second PCR of roughly 6 to 11 cycles. TCRdb re-called the 5' RACE reads through MiXCR, storing one row per CDR3 protein. The sample yields fewer than 1.5 million distinct CDR3 sequences, approximately 40% seen once. Specimen: blood. The receptors were gathered from a woman under 30 in good health.

This clonotype was found a few times. V gene TRBV6-5 combines with J gene TRBJ2-5; no reliable D call. V gave up 2 bases and J gave up 0 bases, with 19 bases separating them. The germline gives CDR1 MNHEY, CDR2 SVGAGI. This CDR3 spans 18 amino acids. CDR3 sequence (DNA): TGTGCCAGCAGTTACGGCAGAACGGCAACCCTGTACCAAGAGACCCAGTACTTC. Translating gives CASSYGRTATLYQETQYF.

J is TRBJ2-1 and V is TRBV6-5; D not certain. V lost 2 bases and J lost 4, with 6 bases in between. Per the germline V gene, CDR1 is MNHEY and CDR2 is SVGAGI. The CDR3 length is 13 residues. DNA of the CDR3: TGTGCCAGCAGTTACGACGAGTACAATGAGCAGTTCTTC. Translation: CASSYDEYNEQFF.